This T cell receptor (beta chain) was sequenced for a study of lymphopenia after photon versus proton radiotherapy. Study observations and caveats: Oligoclonal CD8+ Temra expansion after nadir drove photon patients' diversity drop. Under photons, naive T cells and diversity fell while effector/memory populations rose. In patients who died, overall survival fell as post-nadir TCR diversity dropped more. Better survival with proton therapy was suggested as possible, not demonstrated.

Germline CDR1 MNHEY, CDR2 SVGAGI. The CDR3 has 14 residues. The V end lost 0 bases, the J end lost 8 bases, and 13 bases lay between the germline ends. Profiling relied on immunoSEQ multiplex PCR, and the TCRdb table lists in-frame clones only, not all of them. The table includes 67,000 or so clones, 85% to 90% detected once. This clone was detected once. Antigen: not known. The J gene is TRBJ1-2, the V gene TRBV6-5; tentatively, D is TRBD1 (5 bases). This TCR was recovered from a man older than 75 with esophageal cancer. The sample in question was peripheral blood, obtained from a patient treated with proton-based radiotherapy. The CDR3 loop is CASSYSNGAGGYTF. The CDR3 DNA reads TGTGCCAGCAGTTACTCGAACGGGGCGGGGGGCTACACCTTC.